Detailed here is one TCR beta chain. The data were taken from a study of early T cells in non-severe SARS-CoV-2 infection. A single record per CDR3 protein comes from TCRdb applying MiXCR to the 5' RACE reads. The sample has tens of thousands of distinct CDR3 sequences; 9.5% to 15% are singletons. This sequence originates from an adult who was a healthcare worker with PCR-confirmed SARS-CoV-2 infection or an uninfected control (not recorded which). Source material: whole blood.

CDR3 in DNA: TGCAGCGTAGGCTTAGCGGGACGAGATACGCAGTATTTT. Protein: CSVGLAGRDTQYF. This sequence joins TRBV29-1 and TRBJ2-3, with 8 bases identical to TRBD2. The CDR3 has 13 residues. V lost 6 bases, J lost 5 bases, and 7 bases stayed unmatched. Germline CDR1 and CDR2: SQVTM and ANQGSEA.